This paragraph covers one TCR beta chain sequence. The TCRbeta library was prepared with unique molecular identifiers. TCRdb called the PCR reads again in MiXCR, with one record for every CDR3 protein. This sample carries about 500,000 distinct CDR3 sequences, 32% of them seen once, and the ten largest clones take 2% to 2.5%. The data were taken from a study of T-cell reconstitution after alpha-beta-depleted transplantation in children. The CDR3 has 14 amino acids. The V gene end was trimmed by 7 bases and the J gene end by 3 bases; junction bases not matched to a gene: 9. The germline V gene encodes CDR1 MNHEY and CDR2 SVGEGT.

The V and J genes are TRBV6-2 or TRBV6-3 and TRBJ2-7; TRBD1 aligns across 7 bases. This clonotype originated in a human donor who donated a stem cell graft to a child with aplastic anemia. Specimen: PBMCs from the stem cell graft donor, collected from the stem cell graft. The CDR3: CASTHPGTVYEQYV. The CDR3 DNA follows: TGTGCCAGCACCCACCCGGGGACAGTCTACGAGCAGTACGTC.